These T cell receptor beta chains were read from a single sample in a study of graft-versus-host responses after intestinal transplantation. The antigens these receptors bind are not known. Sequencing used immunoSEQ multiplex PCR; TCRdb keeps in-frame clones, though not all of them. The table records some 130,000 clones, approximately 95% of them present only once. The sequencing used unstimulated CD8+ T cells sorted from spleen or lymph node cells, collected before intestinal transplant. These TCRs come from a human donor who received an intestinal transplant. CDR3s include the opening cysteine and the closing phenylalanine or tryptophan. Fields, in order: V gene, CDR3 length, CDR3 protein.

TRBV9 15 CASSVGTGIHNEQFF
TRBV6-5 13 CASSYSWGYEQFF
TRBV19 14 CASTPWGTGNTIYF
TRBV7-2 13 CASSLGLVGEQYF
TRBV27 17 CASSLSVTSGSYNEQFF
TRBV6-5 14 CASSYDPLYNEQFF
TRBV5-6 14 CASSLARGSYEQYF
TRBV27 14 CASTPGQGDYEQYF
TRBV5-6 15 CASSLGTGLGNTIYF
TRBV4-3 18 CASSQVGGSPGGTGELFF
TRBV19 13 CASSPGLANEQFF